Sequencing of this T cell receptor (beta chain) was carried out in a study of blood T cell repertoires in COVID-19. Clones were sequenced by immunoSEQ multiplex PCR, and TCRdb holds only the in-frame ones, with some missing. Among 250,000 to 300,000 clones listed, approximately 82% were seen once. This CDR3 has 13 amino acids. In germline, CDR1 is SGHVS, CDR2 FQNEAQ. Trimming removed 0 bases from V and 5 bases from J, with 5 bases in between. This rearrangement joins TRBV7-8 to TRBJ1-5, with D uncertain. The TCR was taken from a man of 80 years or more with acute or convalescent COVID-19. Sequencing was carried out using peripheral blood. The CDR3 spells CASSLAQYQPQHF. The CDR3 coding sequence is TGTGCCAGCAGCTTAGCTCAATATCAGCCCCAGCATTTT.